Below are 17 T cell receptor beta chains sequenced from a single sample in a study of response to subunit inactivated influenza vaccine. Each CDR3 protein is one row after TCRdb ran MiXCR on the RT-PCR reads. The profile shows about 610,000 distinct CDR3 sequences, around 15% of them singletons. Specimen: PBMCs from blood, collected 11 to 12 days after vaccination. These receptors came from a man aged 45-65 years who received an inactivated influenza vaccine.

This chain joins TRBV5-1 and TRBJ2-5; weak D call: TRBD1 (6 bases). This CDR3 spans 16 amino acids. V was shortened by 0 bases and J by 2 bases, with 14 bases between the two germline ends. Germline V gene data show CDR1 as SGHRS and CDR2 as YFSETQ. CDR3 in amino acids: CASSLGWQGRQETQYF. In nucleotides, the CDR3 is TGCGCCAGCAGCTTGGGATGGCAGGGGCGGCAAGAGACCCAGTACTTC.

This chain uses TRBV25-1 with TRBJ2-1; 7 bases align to TRBD2. CDR1 is MGHDK and CDR2 is SYGVNS in the germline V gene. Trimming at V came to 2 bases and at J to 0 bases, leaving 7 bases not matched to a gene. The CDR3 has 17 residues. The CDR3 spells CASSELGGGDSYNEQFF. The CDR3 DNA sequence: TGTGCCAGCAGTGAACTTGGCGGGGGAGACTCCTACAATGAGCAGTTCTTC.

This clonotype came up many times. The chain combines TRBV20-1 with TRBJ2-7; D is uncertain. The germline gives CDR1 DFQATT, CDR2 SNEGSKA (reference sequence). V was clipped by 3 bases and J by 3 bases, with 9 bases between them. The CDR3 has 12 residues. CDR3 protein: CSARGRYYEQYF. CDR3 DNA: TGCAGTGCTAGGGGCCGATACTACGAGCAGTACTTC.

The rearrangement uses TRBV20-1 and TRBJ2-4, with 8 nucleotides matching TRBD2. V shed 4 bases and J 8 bases; nucleotides not matched to a gene: 7. Germline V gene lookup returns CDR1 DFQATT and CDR2 SNEGSKA (reference sequence). The CDR3 has 13 residues. CDR3 DNA sequence: TGCAGTGCTATTTCAGGAGCGGGGGACATTCAGTACTTC. It translates to CSAISGAGDIQYF.

The chain is built from TRBV28 and TRBJ2-7; 7 positions match TRBD2. In germline, CDR1 is MDHEN, CDR2 SYDVKM. The CDR3 runs 16 residues. With 5 bases clipped from V and 0 bases from J, the junction kept 10 bases outside the gene matches. The CDR3 DNA reads as TGTGCCAGCAGTCCCATCCTAGCGGCCCACTCCTACGAGCAGTACTTC. It translates to CASSPILAAHSYEQYF.

Here the CDR3 DNA reads TGTGCCAGCAGCCAAGAGAGGTCTAGCGGATACAATGAGCAGTTCTTC. Translation gives CASSQERSSGYNEQFF. The rearrangement joins TRBV4-2 to TRBJ2-1; TRBD2 matches 7 bases. The germline gives CDR1 LGHNA, CDR2 YNFKEQ. V shed 0 bases, J shed 4 bases, and the junction held 6 bases outside the gene matches. The length of the CDR3 is 16 residues.

The chain links TRBV10-3 to TRBJ1-3; D remains unclear. Germline V gives CDR1 ENHRY, CDR2 SYGVKD. Trimming cost V 7 bases and J 0 bases, with 13 bases left between them. The length of the CDR3 is 15 residues. The CDR3 region is CAITQERNSGNTIYF. The CDR3, as DNA: TGTGCCATCACCCAGGAAAGAAACTCTGGAAACACCATATATTTT.

The CDR3 is CASSPSGSPLHF. DNA for the CDR3: TGTGCCAGCAGCCCCTCGGGTTCACCCCTCCACTTT. The genes are TRBV11-2 and TRBJ1-6, with D unclear. Trimming cost V 5 bases and J 9 bases, with 8 bases left between them. CDR1 SGHAT and CDR2 FQNNGV come from the germline V gene. The CDR3 runs to 12 residues.

V gene TRBV4-3 combines with J gene TRBJ1-2, with unresolved D. The CDR3 extends over 15 amino acids. The germline V and J ends were trimmed by 3 bases and 5 bases, with 16 bases remaining between them. Germline V lookup: CDR1 LGHNA, CDR2 YSLEER. The CDR3 reads CASSHMVGDLYGYTF. The CDR3 coding sequence is TGCGCCAGCAGCCATATGGTAGGCGACCTTTATGGCTACACCTTC.

The V gene is TRBV6-1, the J gene TRBJ2-5, with D possibly being TRBD1 or TRBD2 (6 bases each). The CDR3 is 15 residues long. With 6 bases removed from V and 4 bases from J, the gap between germline ends came to 18 bases. From germline, CDR1 is MNHNS and CDR2 SASEGT. In nucleotides, the CDR3 is TGTGCCAGCAGAGACACGGGGGCAGTAGGAGAGACCCAGTACTTC. Protein: CASRDTGAVGETQYF.

This clonotype was detected ten times or more. V usage is TRBV20-1 and J usage is TRBJ2-7; 7 bases line up with TRBD2. CDR1 DFQATT and CDR2 SNEGSKA come from the germline V gene (reference sequence). Trimming took 5 bases from V and 3 from J; bases not matched to a gene: 7. The CDR3 has 13 residues. CDR3 sequence reads: CSAEGGSVYEQYF. The DNA for the CDR3 is TGCAGTGCTGAAGGCGGGAGCGTCTACGAGCAGTACTTC.

This clonotype was seen at least ten times. J is TRBJ1-2 and V is TRBV5-1; D is unclear. This CDR3 is built from 14 residues. Germline assignment: CDR1 SGHRS and CDR2 YFSETQ. Trimming took off 4 bases at V and 2 bases at J, with 12 bases between the two ends. This chain's CDR3 is CASSRTDGNYGYTF. For the CDR3, the DNA is TGCGCCAGCAGCCGTACGGACGGGAACTATGGCTACACCTTC.

This clonotype was seen a handful of times. The chain uses TRBV28 and TRBJ2-7, with D possibly being TRBD2 (5 bases). Germline lookup yields CDR1 MDHEN and CDR2 SYDVKM. V was trimmed by 4 bases and J by 0 bases, leaving 13 bases between them. This CDR3 contains 15 residues. The CDR3 DNA reads as TGTGCCAGCAGTTCCGGGAAGGGCTCCTCCTACGAGCAGTACTTC. Protein: CASSSGKGSSYEQYF.

The CDR3 coding sequence is TGCGCCAGCAGCTTGGGGCTTGGGACTAGCGGAAACACCGGGGAGCTGTTTTTT. As protein: CASSLGLGTSGNTGELFF. The chain uses TRBV5-1 and TRBJ2-2; 11 nucleotides align to TRBD2. Germline V gives CDR1 SGHRS, CDR2 YFSETQ. The V and J ends lost 0 bases and 2 bases, in that order; junction bases with no gene match: 6. The CDR3 covers 18 residues.

This sequence joins TRBV20-1 and TRBJ1-1, with D possibly being TRBD1 (6 bases). Germline V CDR1 and CDR2: DFQATT, SNEGSKA (reference sequence). The length of the CDR3 is 12 residues. Here the CDR3 reads CRIGQMNTEAFF. CDR3 in DNA: TGCAGGATTGGACAGATGAACACTGAAGCTTTCTTT.

This clonotype was recorded a few times. The rearrangement joins TRBV20-1 to TRBJ2-7, with 11 bases aligning to TRBD2. Germline CDR1 DFQATT, CDR2 SNEGSKA (reference sequence). Germline trimming cut 3 bases from V and 2 bases from J; bases unmatched to any gene: 6. CDR3 length equals 15 residues. CDR3 in amino acids: CSARSGLAVPYEQYF. Here the CDR3 DNA reads TGCAGTGCTAGGTCGGGACTAGCGGTCCCCTACGAGCAGTACTTC.

The genes are TRBV5-1 and TRBJ2-7; D may be TRBD2 (5 bases). CDR3 length: 13 amino acids. With 4 bases removed from V and 3 bases from J, the gap between germline ends came to 11 bases. CDR1 and CDR2 from the germline V gene are SGHRS and YFSETQ. The CDR3 protein is CASSPGNYYEQYF. The CDR3 nucleotides are TGCGCCAGCAGCCCGGGGAACTACTACGAGCAGTACTTC. The full variable domain, completed using reference TRBV5-1 and TRBJ2-7, is KAGVTQTPRYLIKTRGQQVTLSCSPISGHRSVSWYQQTPGQGLQFLFEYFSETQRNKGNFPGRFSGRQFSNSRSEMNVSTLELGDSALYLCASSPGNYYEQYFGPGTRLTVT.